Presented here are 19 T cell receptor beta chains from one specimen sequenced in a study of cytomegalovirus exposure and HLA in healthy donors (dated by TCRdb to about 2017). Library construction relied on the immunoSEQ multiplex PCR assay. The multiplex PCR relied on a mix of 60 forward primers for TCR Vbeta segments and 13 reverse primers for TCR Jbeta segments. TCRdb holds this immuneACCESS table with in-frame rearrangements only. Some clones are missing; in checked studies, unresolved V genes explain under half, and the rest has no known cause. A total of around 120,000 clones appear in this sample, about 80% of them only once. The biggest ten clones account for about 4% of the sample. Sequenced input: PBMCs. All receptors derive from a woman in her thirties or forties in good health and CMV-seronegative.

This clone came up a few times. V usage is TRBV5-1 and J usage is TRBJ1-6; TRBD1 matches 7 bases. CDR3 size: 14 residues. With 3 bases clipped from V and 7 bases from J, the junction kept 4 bases outside the gene matches. From germline, CDR1 is SGHRS and CDR2 YFSETQ. The CDR3 DNA follows: TGCGCCAGCAGCTCAGGACAGGAGAATTCACCCCTCCACTTT. This sequence encodes CASSSGQENSPLHF.

The chain joins TRBV7-8 to TRBJ1-2; D might be TRBD1 (5 bases). The CDR3 is 16 amino acids. Germline CDR1 is SGHVS and CDR2 is FQNEAQ. Trimming took 0 bases from V and 2 from J, leaving 13 bases between them. The CDR3 region is CASSLAGRGSNYGYTF. CDR3 in DNA: TGTGCCAGCAGCTTAGCTGGGCGGGGGAGCAACTATGGCTACACCTTC. Together with reference TRBV7-8 and TRBJ1-2, the CDR3 gives the full variable domain: GAGVSQSPRYKVAKRGQDVALRCDPISGHVSLFWYQQALGQGPEFLTYFQNEAQLDKSGLPSDRFFAERPEGSVSTLKIQRTQQEDSAVYLCASSLAGRGSNYGYTFGSGTRLTVV.

This chain uses TRBV15 with TRBJ2-3; TRBD2 is a possible D gene (6 bases). This CDR3 has 15 residues. Germline CDR1 reads LNHNV; CDR2 reads YYDKDF (reference sequence). Trimming removed 9 bases from V and 2 bases from J, with 18 bases in between. This CDR3 reads CATAPGLPDTDTQYF. The CDR3 DNA reads as TGTGCCACAGCCCCGGGACTTCCAGACACAGATACGCAGTATTTT.

This chain links TRBV5-1 with TRBJ2-2, with 9 nucleotides matching TRBD1. In germline, CDR1 is SGHRS, CDR2 YFSETQ. V dropped 2 bases and J dropped 3; count of bases not matched to a gene: 2. There are 15 residues in the CDR3. The CDR3 region is CASSFRTGDTGELFF. CDR3 nucleotide sequence: TGCGCCAGCAGCTTCCGGACAGGGGACACCGGGGAGCTGTTTTTT.

The V call is TRBV4-3, the J call TRBJ1-1, with D possibly being TRBD1 (5 bases). Trimming pared 2 bases from V and 6 bases from J, leaving 16 bases between. Germline V gene data show CDR1 as LGHNA and CDR2 as YSLEER. The CDR3 is made up of 15 amino acids. The CDR3 region is CASSQRDWARAEAFF. The CDR3 nucleotides are TGCGCCAGCAGCCAACGGGACTGGGCAAGGGCTGAAGCTTTCTTT.

V is TRBV19 and J is TRBJ2-2; TRBD1 aligns across 9 bases. This CDR3 contains 15 residues. Losses at the gene ends were 9 bases for V and 6 bases for J; bases not matched to a gene: 11. Germline values: CDR1 LNHDA, CDR2 SQIVND (reference sequence). The CDR3 reads CASISTGGFAGELFF. The DNA of the CDR3 is TGTGCCAGCATCTCGACAGGGGGTTTCGCCGGGGAGCTGTTTTTT.

The chain carries TRBV12-5 and TRBJ2-7; no clear D. Trimming took off 3 bases at V and 6 bases at J, with 6 bases between the two ends. The V gene's germline CDR1 is LGHNT and CDR2 FRNRAP. This CDR3 region has 11 residues. The CDR3 bases are TGTGCTAGTGGTTTCCCCAGCGAGCAGTACTTC. Its translation is CASGFPSEQYF.

This clone appeared once. The chain combines TRBV5-4 with TRBJ1-1; a possible D gene is TRBD1 (5 bases). This CDR3 comprises 14 residues. V lost 3 bases and J lost 1, with 10 bases in between. Germline CDR1 and CDR2: SGHNT and YYREEE (reference sequence). The CDR3 region is CASSYDRRNTEAFF. Here the CDR3 DNA reads TGTGCCAGCAGCTATGACAGAAGGAACACTGAAGCTTTCTTT.

The chain employs TRBV25-1 and TRBJ2-2; 8 nucleotides match TRBD2. There are 18 residues in the CDR3. V was pared by 4 bases and J by 2 bases, with 12 bases of the junction left unmatched. Germline values: CDR1 MGHDK, CDR2 SYGVNS. Here the CDR3 DNA reads TGTGCCAGCAGTGCTTCACTCGGGACTAGGATTAACACCGGGGAGCTGTTTTTT. Encoded protein: CASSASLGTRINTGELFF.

A word on this clone: At one boundary the junction diverges from the germline segment, which might be a read error. The V gene is TRBV5-6, the J gene TRBJ2-3; 12 bases fit TRBD2. Germline V gene sequence: CDR1 SGHDT, CDR2 YYEEEE. CDR3 size: 13 residues. The CDR3 nucleotides read TGTGCCAGCAGCCGAGGGGTGGGACTAGCGGGTGAATTT. The encoded protein is CASSRGVGLAGEF.

J is TRBJ1-1 and V is TRBV7-2; D unclear. The CDR3 has 13 amino acids. Trimming took off 1 base at V and 9 bases at J, with 12 bases between the two ends. The germline V gene encodes CDR1 SGHTA and CDR2 FQGNSA. CDR3: CASSLGHLSKAFF. CDR3 sequence (DNA): TGTGCCAGCAGCTTAGGACACCTGTCTAAAGCTTTCTTT.

The chain joins TRBV28 to TRBJ1-1; D is unresolved. Germline V gene lookup returns CDR1 MDHEN and CDR2 SYDVKM. The CDR3 is 13 residues long. V shed 5 bases and J shed 4 bases, with 11 bases lying between them. This CDR3 is CASSLSLRTEAFF. Written as DNA, the CDR3 is TGTGCCAGCAGTCTATCCCTGCGCACTGAAGCTTTCTTT. Looking up the rest from reference TRBV28 and TRBJ1-1 gives the full variable domain: DVKVTQSSRYLVKRTGEKVFLECVQDMDHENMFWYRQDPGLGLRLIYFSYDVKMKEKGDIPEGYSVSREKKERFSLILESASTNQTSMYLCASSLSLRTEAFFGQGTRLTVV.

Here the CDR3 reads CASSHDGGNTEAFF. CDR3 sequence (DNA): TGCGCCAGCAGCCATGACGGGGGGAACACTGAAGCTTTCTTT. V usage is TRBV5-1 and J usage is TRBJ1-1, with a possible D match to TRBD1 (5 bases). The CDR3 is 14 amino acids. Germline V CDR1 and CDR2: SGHRS, YFSETQ. V lost 4 bases and J lost 1, with 11 bases in between.

CDR3 loop: CASSHPDREQETQYF. In nucleotides, the CDR3 is TGCGCCAGCAGCCACCCGGACAGGGAGCAAGAGACCCAGTACTTC. This chain uses TRBV4-1 with TRBJ2-5, with TRBD1 identical over 8 bases. In germline, CDR1 is MGHRA, CDR2 YSYEKL. V dropped 3 bases and J dropped 2; count of bases not matched to a gene: 5. The CDR3 is made up of 15 amino acids.

CDR3 residues: CSVGSGDVNEQFF. As DNA, the CDR3 is TGCAGCGTTGGTAGCGGGGACGTAAATGAGCAGTTCTTC. The chain is built from TRBV29-1 and TRBJ2-1, with 8 bases that match TRBD2. CDR3 length: 13 amino acids. Germline-derived CDR1 and CDR2 are SQVTM and ANQGSEA. V shed 4 bases and J 7 bases; nucleotides not matched to a gene: 6.

V is TRBV28 and J is TRBJ2-7; D not resolved. The V end lost 6 bases, the J end lost 3 bases, and 6 bases lay between the germline ends. This CDR3 contains 11 residues. Germline CDR1 and CDR2: MDHEN and SYDVKM. The CDR3 reads CASSPNYEQYF. Here the CDR3 DNA reads TGTGCCAGCAGCCCCAACTACGAGCAGTACTTC.

V gene TRBV9 combines with J gene TRBJ2-3; TRBD2 matches at 7 bases. This CDR3 has 15 residues. J was trimmed by 0 bases and V by 0 bases; bases with no gene match: 1. Germline loops: CDR1 SGDLS, CDR2 YYNGEE. The CDR3 sequence: CASSVGLASTDTQYF. Here the CDR3 DNA reads TGTGCCAGCAGCGTAGGACTAGCTAGCACAGATACGCAGTATTTT.

V is TRBV28 and J is TRBJ2-1; TRBD2 agrees at 10 bases. V shed 6 bases, J shed 5 bases, and the junction held 7 bases outside the gene matches. The CDR3 extends over 15 amino acids. Germline CDR1 reads MDHEN; CDR2 reads SYDVKM. CDR3 DNA: TGTGCCAGCAGGGGCTCTAGCGGGAGCAACAATGAGCAGTTCTTC. It is translated as CASRGSSGSNNEQFF. The full variable domain, in which reference TRBV28 and TRBJ2-1 provide the parts outside the CDR3, is DVKVTQSSRYLVKRTGEKVFLECVQDMDHENMFWYRQDPGLGLRLIYFSYDVKMKEKGDIPEGYSVSREKKERFSLILESASTNQTSMYLCASRGSSGSNNEQFFGPGTRLTVL.

V usage is TRBV2 and J usage is TRBJ1-5; a weak D match, TRBD1 (6 bases). Trimming removed 0 bases from V and 8 bases from J, with 14 bases in between. Germline loops: CDR1 SNHLY, CDR2 FYNNEI. This CDR3 spans 15 amino acids. Here the CDR3 reads CASSEAGGAWEPQHF. The CDR3 DNA reads as TGTGCCAGCAGTGAAGCTGGGGGGGCTTGGGAGCCCCAGCATTTT.